Listed below are T cell receptor beta chains from one sample, sequenced in a study of CD8 T cells in ankylosing spondylitis. TCRdb re-called the 5' RACE reads with MiXCR, one entry per CDR3 protein. The sample carries 100,000 to 150,000 distinct CDR3 sequences, roughly an eighth recorded once. The sequenced material came from blood, either unsorted or a sorted T cell fraction (not recorded which). The receptors shown here come from a female donor with ankylosing spondylitis or in good health (not recorded which). Each CDR3 is given with its conserved first and last residue. Fields, in order: J gene, D gene, V gene, clone size, CDR3 DNA, CDR3 protein. D genes are given only for firm matches. Clone size appears in some rows only: once, few, many, or a class for an expanded clone.

>TRBJ2-2|TRBD1|TRBV7-2|few
TGTGCCAGCAGGGACAGGGGGCCCGGGGAGCTGTTTTTT
CASRDRGPGELFF
>TRBJ2-5|-|TRBV27|few
TGTGCCAGCAGTTTACGGGGGTGGGAGACCCAGTACTTC
CASSLRGWETQYF
>TRBJ2-1|-|TRBV5-1|many
TGCGCCAGCAGCTTGGAATCAGGGAAGGAGTTCTTC
CASSLESGKEFF
>TRBJ2-1|-|TRBV20-1|few
TGCAGTGCTAGTAACCCAACTAATCCTAGCGTCTATGAGCAGTTCTTC
CSASNPTNPSVYEQFF
>TRBJ2-1|TRBD2|TRBV5-1|-
TGCGCCAGCAGCTTGGACGGCGGGAGGGCCTCGACCAATGAGCAGTTCTTC
CASSLDGGRASTNEQFF
>TRBJ1-5|-|TRBV18|few
TGTGCCAGCTCACCAGAAGTTAATCAGCCCCAGCATTTT
CASSPEVNQPQHF
>TRBJ2-3|-|TRBV5-1|many
TGCGCCAGCAGCACTAACACAGATACGCAGTATTTT
CASSTNTDTQYF
>TRBJ2-5|TRBD2|TRBV5-1|-
TGCGCCAGCAGGTCCCAGGGACTAGCGTCCCAAGAGACCCAGTACTTC
CASRSQGLASQETQYF
>TRBJ2-7|TRBD2|TRBV20-1|-
TGCAGTGCTCACCCTAGCGGGGGCCCGTACGAGCAGTACTTC
CSAHPSGGPYEQYF
>TRBJ1-2|-|TRBV5-1|many
TGCGCCAGCAGCGGAACGACACATAACTATGGCTACACCTTC
CASSGTTHNYGYTF
>TRBJ1-6|-|TRBV6-1|many
TGTGCCAGCAGCCACGACAACCCCTCTAATTCACCCCTCCACTTT
CASSHDNPSNSPLHF
>TRBJ2-4|TRBD1|TRBV28|-
TGTGCCAGCAGTCCACCGACAGGGACCAAAAACATTCAGTACTTC
CASSPPTGTKNIQYF